This passage covers 4 T cell receptor beta chains from one sample sequenced in a study of blood T cell repertoires in COVID-19. Using immunoSEQ multiplex PCR, the repertoire was profiled, and TCRdb retains in-frame clones only, with some absent. The table shows over 35,000 clones, with approximately 90% occurring only once. Input material: peripheral blood. The receptor source for this set is a woman in her twenties or thirties in a cohort sampled during active COVID-19.

The chain couples TRBV9 to TRBJ2-2; D unclear. Germline CDR1 SGDLS, CDR2 YYNGEE. V was pared by 5 bases and J by 7 bases, with 12 bases between. This CDR3 has 13 residues. CDR3 nucleotides: TGTGCCAGCAGTACGGCGGTAGTCGGGGAGCTGTTTTTT. Its protein product is CASSTAVVGELFF.

This rearrangement joins TRBV27 to TRBJ1-1, with D possibly TRBD1 on 5 matching bases. Trimming took off 8 bases at V and 5 bases at J, with 12 bases between the two ends. The germline gives CDR1 MNHEY, CDR2 SMNVEV (reference sequence). This CDR3 comprises 12 residues. The CDR3 coding sequence is TGTGCCAGCGGTATACGGGGGACTGAAGCTTTCTTT. Translation: CASGIRGTEAFF.

The rearrangement links TRBV5-4 to TRBJ2-1, with 7 bases fitting TRBD2. Trimming cost V 1 base and J 5 bases; bases outside gene matches: 6. This CDR3 region has 15 residues. The germline CDR1 and CDR2 sequences are SGHNT and YYREEE (reference sequence). The CDR3 protein is CASSLRREIHNEQFF. DNA of the CDR3: TGTGCCAGCAGCTTGAGGCGGGAGATCCACAATGAGCAGTTCTTC.

The chain has TRBV27 and TRBJ2-3; TRBD2 agrees at 9 bases. The germline V gene encodes CDR1 MNHEY and CDR2 SMNVEV (reference sequence). The ends lost 7 bases at V and 2 bases at J; junction bases unmatched: 4. The CDR3 consists of 14 residues. This chain's CDR3 is CASTGLASTDTQYF. CDR3 nucleotide sequence: TGTGCCAGCACGGGACTAGCTTCCACAGATACGCAGTATTTT.